These 9 T cell receptor beta chains were all obtained from the same sample, sequenced in a study of blood T cell repertoires in COVID-19. Measured with immunoSEQ multiplex PCR; TCRdb has only the in-frame clones, and not every one. Among under 65,000 clones, about 79% were seen once, and the ten largest hold approximately 5.6%. Material for sequencing was peripheral blood. The origin of the receptors is a woman aged 55-75 years with acute or convalescent COVID-19.

The rearrangement uses TRBV28 and TRBJ2-1, with a weak D call TRBD2 (5 bases). V was shortened by 2 bases and J by 10 bases, with 9 bases between the two germline ends. The CDR3 has 12 amino acids. The germline gives CDR1 MDHEN, CDR2 SYDVKM. This chain's CDR3 is CASSLNTREQFF. The CDR3 DNA reads TGTGCCAGCAGTTTAAATACTAGAGAGCAGTTCTTC.

The chain carries TRBV30 and TRBJ2-7, with a possible D match to TRBD1 (5 bases). CDR3 length: 11 amino acids. V was clipped by 0 bases and J by 6 bases, with 6 bases between them. Germline V lookup: CDR1 GTSNPN, CDR2 SVGIG (reference sequence). As DNA, the CDR3 is TGTGCCTGGAGTGTCACAGGCGAGCAGTACTTC. Protein sequence: CAWSVTGEQYF.

V gene TRBV5-6 combines with J gene TRBJ2-7; possibly TRBD1 for D (5 bases). The V end lost 4 bases, the J end lost 2 bases, and 16 bases lay between the germline ends. Germline V gene lookup returns CDR1 SGHDT and CDR2 YYEEEE. This CDR3 is built from 15 residues. The CDR3 DNA is TGTGCCAGCAGCCCCGCTGGGGCACGGGCCTACGAGCAGTACTTC. Translation gives CASSPAGARAYEQYF.

The chain carries TRBV7-9 and TRBJ2-5; D perhaps matches TRBD2 (6 bases). This CDR3 is 15 amino acids long. Germline V lookup: CDR1 SEHNR, CDR2 FQNEAQ (reference sequence). Trimming stripped 3 bases from V and 2 bases from J, with 13 bases between. The CDR3 nucleotides are TGTGCCAGCAGCTTGGAGGGATCGAGGCAAGAGACCCAGTACTTC. As protein: CASSLEGSRQETQYF.

The V and J genes are TRBV7-9 and TRBJ1-2; 7 positions match TRBD1. The CDR3 consists of 13 residues. The germline V gene encodes CDR1 SEHNR and CDR2 FQNEAQ (reference sequence). The junction had 4 bases not matched to a gene; V was cut back by 1 base and J by 8 bases. The CDR3 DNA follows: TGTGCCAGCAGCTTAGGAGGGGGCGACGGCTACACCTTC. Protein: CASSLGGGDGYTF.

The chain recombines TRBV15 with TRBJ1-5, with D hard to call. Trimming took off 0 bases at V and 4 bases at J, with 10 bases between the two ends. The germline V gene encodes CDR1 LNHNV and CDR2 YYDKDF (reference sequence). The CDR3 has 15 residues. CDR3 in amino acids: CATSRDPNGNQPQHF. CDR3 sequence (DNA): TGTGCCACCAGCAGAGATCCAAACGGGAATCAGCCCCAGCATTTT. Filled out from reference TRBV15 and TRBJ1-5, the complete variable domain reads DAMVIQNPRYQVTQFGKPVTLSCSQTLNHNVMYWYQQKSSQAPKLLFHYYDKDFNNEADTPDNFQSRRPNTSFCFLDIRSPGLGDTAMYLCATSRDPNGNQPQHFGDGTRLSIL.

V is TRBV19 and J is TRBJ1-1; 7 bases agree with TRBD1. Germline lookup yields CDR1 LNHDA and CDR2 SQIVND (reference sequence). The CDR3 is 14 amino acids. V shed 3 bases and J 4 bases; nucleotides not matched to a gene: 5. CDR3 loop: CASSINRGPTEAFF. CDR3 sequence (DNA): TGTGCCAGTAGTATTAACAGGGGACCCACTGAAGCTTTCTTT.

This clone came up once. This chain uses TRBV3-1 (or the pseudogene TRBV3-2) with TRBJ1-3, with D possibly TRBD1 on 6 matching bases. The CDR3 sequence is 16 residues long. The germline V gene encodes CDR1 LGHDT and CDR2 YNNKEL (reference sequence). Trimming removed 0 bases from V and 3 bases from J, with 12 bases in between. The CDR3 DNA is TGTGCCAGCAGCCAAGACCCAGGGACAATTGGAAACACCATATATTTT. This translates into CASSQDPGTIGNTIYF.

The rearrangement links TRBV2 to TRBJ2-2; the match to TRBD1 covers 8 bases. Trimming cost V 7 bases and J 7 bases; bases outside gene matches: 8. Germline V gene data show CDR1 as SNHLY and CDR2 as FYNNEI. The CDR3 length is 14 residues. The CDR3 here is CASTLGQVIGELFF. CDR3 DNA sequence: TGTGCCAGCACTTTGGGACAGGTTATCGGGGAGCTGTTTTTT.